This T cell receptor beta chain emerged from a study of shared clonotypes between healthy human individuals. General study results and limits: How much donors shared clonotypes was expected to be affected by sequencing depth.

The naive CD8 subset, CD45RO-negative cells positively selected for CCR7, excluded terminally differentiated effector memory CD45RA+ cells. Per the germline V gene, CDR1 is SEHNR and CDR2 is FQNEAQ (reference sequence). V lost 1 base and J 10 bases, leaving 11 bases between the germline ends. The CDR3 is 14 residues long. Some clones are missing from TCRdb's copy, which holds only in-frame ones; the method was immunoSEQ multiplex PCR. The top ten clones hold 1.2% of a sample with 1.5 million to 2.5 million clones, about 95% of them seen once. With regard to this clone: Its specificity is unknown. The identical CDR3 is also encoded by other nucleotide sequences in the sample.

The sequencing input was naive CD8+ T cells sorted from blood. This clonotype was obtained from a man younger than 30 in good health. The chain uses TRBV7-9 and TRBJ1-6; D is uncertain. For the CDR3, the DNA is TGTGCCAGCAGCTTAGTAGGAGGAGACTCACCCCTCCACTTT. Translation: CASSLVGGDSPLHF.